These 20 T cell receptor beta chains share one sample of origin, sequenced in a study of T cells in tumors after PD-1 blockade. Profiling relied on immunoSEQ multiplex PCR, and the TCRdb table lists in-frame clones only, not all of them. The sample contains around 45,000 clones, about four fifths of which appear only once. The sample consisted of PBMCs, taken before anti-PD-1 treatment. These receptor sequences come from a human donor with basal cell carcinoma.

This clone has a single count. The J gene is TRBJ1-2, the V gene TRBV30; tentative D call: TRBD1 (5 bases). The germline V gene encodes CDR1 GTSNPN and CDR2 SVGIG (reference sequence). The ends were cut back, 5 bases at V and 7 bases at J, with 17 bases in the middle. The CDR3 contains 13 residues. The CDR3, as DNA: TGTGCCTGGGCATCCGGGACCTTGGTTGGCTACACCTTC. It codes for CAWASGTLVGYTF.

The CDR3 bases are TGTGCCAGCAGCGTCACCACCGCAGGGGGCCATGGCTACACCTTC. Its translation is CASSVTTAGGHGYTF. This chain connects TRBV9 to TRBJ1-2, with TRBD1 matching over 8 bases. The CDR3 runs to 15 residues. In germline, CDR1 is SGDLS, CDR2 YYNGEE. The junction had 9 bases not matched to a gene; V was cut back by 2 bases and J by 6 bases.

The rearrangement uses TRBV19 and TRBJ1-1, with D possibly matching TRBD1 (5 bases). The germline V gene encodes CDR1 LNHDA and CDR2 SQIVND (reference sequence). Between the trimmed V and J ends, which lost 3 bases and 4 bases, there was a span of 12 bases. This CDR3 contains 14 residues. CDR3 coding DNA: TGTGCCAGTAGTATTCAGGGTACAGTCACTGAAGCTTTCTTT. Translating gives CASSIQGTVTEAFF.

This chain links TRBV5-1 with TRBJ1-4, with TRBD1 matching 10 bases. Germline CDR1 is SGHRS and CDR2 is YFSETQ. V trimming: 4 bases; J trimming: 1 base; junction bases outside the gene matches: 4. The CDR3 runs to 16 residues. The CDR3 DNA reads TGCGCCAGCAGCCGACAGGGGGCGGAAACTAATGAAAAACTGTTTTTT. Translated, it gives CASSRQGAETNEKLFF.

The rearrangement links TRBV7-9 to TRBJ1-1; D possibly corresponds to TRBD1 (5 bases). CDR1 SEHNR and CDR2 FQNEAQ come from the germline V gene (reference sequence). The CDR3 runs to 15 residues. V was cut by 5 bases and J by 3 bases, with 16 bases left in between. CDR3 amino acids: CASSGTGRRDTEAFF. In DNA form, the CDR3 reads TGTGCCAGCAGCGGAACGGGACGAAGAGACACTGAAGCTTTCTTT.

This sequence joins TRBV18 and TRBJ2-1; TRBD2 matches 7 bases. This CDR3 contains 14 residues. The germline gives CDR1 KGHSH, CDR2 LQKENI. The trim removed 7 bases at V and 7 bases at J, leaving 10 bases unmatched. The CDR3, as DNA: TGTGCCAGCTTAGGAGGGAGGGCCAGGAATGAGCAGTTCTTC. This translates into CASLGGRARNEQFF.

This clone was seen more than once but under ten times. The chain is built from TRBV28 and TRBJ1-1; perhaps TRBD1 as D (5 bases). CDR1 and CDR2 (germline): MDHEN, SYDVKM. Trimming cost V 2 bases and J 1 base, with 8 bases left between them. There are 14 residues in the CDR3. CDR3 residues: CASSLTGANTEAFF. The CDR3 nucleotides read TGTGCCAGCAGTTTAACAGGCGCGAACACTGAAGCTTTCTTT.

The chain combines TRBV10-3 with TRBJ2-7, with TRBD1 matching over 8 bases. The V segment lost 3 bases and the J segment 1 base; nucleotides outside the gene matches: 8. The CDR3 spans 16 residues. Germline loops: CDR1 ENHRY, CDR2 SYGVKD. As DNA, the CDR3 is TGTGCCATCAGTGATCCCGGGACAGGTCCTTCCTACGAGCAGTACTTC. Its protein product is CAISDPGTGPSYEQYF.

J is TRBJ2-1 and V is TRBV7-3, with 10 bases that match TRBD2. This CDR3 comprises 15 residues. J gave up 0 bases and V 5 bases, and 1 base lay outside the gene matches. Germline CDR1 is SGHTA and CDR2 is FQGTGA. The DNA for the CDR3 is TGTGCCAGCAGCCCTAGCGGGAGCTCCTACAATGAGCAGTTCTTC. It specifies CASSPSGSSYNEQFF.

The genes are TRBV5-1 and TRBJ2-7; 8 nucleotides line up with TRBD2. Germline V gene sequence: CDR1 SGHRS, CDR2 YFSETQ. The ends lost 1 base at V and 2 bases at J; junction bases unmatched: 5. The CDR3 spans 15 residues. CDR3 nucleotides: TGCGCCAGCAGCTTGCGGAGCGGGGGCGCCTACGAGCAGTACTTC. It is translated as CASSLRSGGAYEQYF.

CDR3 sequence reads: CASSVAGTHNEKLFF. CDR3 DNA sequence: TGTGCCAGCAGCGTAGCCGGCACCCATAATGAAAAACTGTTTTTT. The chain links TRBV9 to TRBJ1-4; D not certain. Germline values: CDR1 SGDLS, CDR2 YYNGEE. The CDR3 totals 15 residues. Trimming shortened V by 0 bases and J by 4 bases, and 10 bases separated the two germline ends.

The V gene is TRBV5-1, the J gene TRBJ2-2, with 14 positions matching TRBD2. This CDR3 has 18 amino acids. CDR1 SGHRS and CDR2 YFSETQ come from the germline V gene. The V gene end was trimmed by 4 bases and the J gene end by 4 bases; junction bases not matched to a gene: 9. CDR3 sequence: CASSPSGTSGSITGELFF. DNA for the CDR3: TGCGCCAGCAGCCCTTCCGGGACTAGCGGGAGTATCACCGGGGAGCTGTTTTTT.

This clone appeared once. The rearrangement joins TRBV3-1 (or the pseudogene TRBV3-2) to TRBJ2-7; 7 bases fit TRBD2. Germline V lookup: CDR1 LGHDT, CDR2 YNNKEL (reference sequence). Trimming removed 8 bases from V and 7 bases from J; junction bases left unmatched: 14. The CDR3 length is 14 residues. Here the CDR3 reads CASRPVSGGREQYF. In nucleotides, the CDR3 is TGTGCCAGCCGCCCGGTGTCGGGAGGTCGTGAGCAGTACTTC.

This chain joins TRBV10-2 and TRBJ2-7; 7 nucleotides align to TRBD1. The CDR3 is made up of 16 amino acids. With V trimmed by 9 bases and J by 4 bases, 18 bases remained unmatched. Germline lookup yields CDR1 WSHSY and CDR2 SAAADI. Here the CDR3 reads CASAPKGAPKHYEQYF. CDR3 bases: TGCGCCAGTGCCCCCAAGGGGGCGCCTAAGCATTACGAGCAGTACTTC.

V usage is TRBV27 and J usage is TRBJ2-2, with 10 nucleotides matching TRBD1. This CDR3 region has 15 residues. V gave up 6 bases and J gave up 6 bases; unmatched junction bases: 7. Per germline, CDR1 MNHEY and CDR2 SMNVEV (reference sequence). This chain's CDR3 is CASRTTGGFAGELFF. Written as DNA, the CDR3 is TGTGCCAGCAGGACGACAGGGGGCTTCGCCGGGGAGCTGTTTTTT.

Written as DNA, the CDR3 is TGCGCCAGCAGGCCCGAACCAAGGCAGCGGACTGAAGCTTTCTTT. Translation: CASRPEPRQRTEAFF. J is TRBJ1-1 and V is TRBV5-1; no clear D. CDR1 is SGHRS, CDR2 YFSETQ, per germline. The CDR3 totals 15 residues. V was cut by 5 bases and J by 5 bases, with 19 bases left in between. Complete variable domain (other parts from reference TRBV5-1 and TRBJ1-1): KAGVTQTPRYLIKTRGQQVTLSCSPISGHRSVSWYQQTPGQGLQFLFEYFSETQRNKGNFPGRFSGRQFSNSRSEMNVSTLELGDSALYLCASRPEPRQRTEAFFGQGTRLTVV.

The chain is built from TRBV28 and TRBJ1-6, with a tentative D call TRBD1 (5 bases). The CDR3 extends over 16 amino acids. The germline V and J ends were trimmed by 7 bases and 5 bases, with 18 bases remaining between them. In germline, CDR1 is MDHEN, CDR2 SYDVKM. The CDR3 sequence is CASIPTLGANNSPLHF. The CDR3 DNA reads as TGTGCCAGCATCCCTACACTAGGGGCGAATAATTCACCCCTCCACTTT.

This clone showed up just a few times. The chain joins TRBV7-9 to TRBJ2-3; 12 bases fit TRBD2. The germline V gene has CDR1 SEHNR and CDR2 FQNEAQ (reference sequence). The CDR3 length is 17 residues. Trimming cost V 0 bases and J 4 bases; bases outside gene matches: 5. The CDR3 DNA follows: TGTGCCAGCAGCTTAGCTAACCGACTAGCGGGAGCAGATACGCAGTATTTT. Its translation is CASSLANRLAGADTQYF.

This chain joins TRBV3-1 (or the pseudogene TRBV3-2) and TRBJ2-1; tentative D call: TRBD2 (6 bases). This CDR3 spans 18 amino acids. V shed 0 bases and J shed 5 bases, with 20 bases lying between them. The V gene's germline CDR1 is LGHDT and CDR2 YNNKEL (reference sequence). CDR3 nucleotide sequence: TGTGCCAGCAGCCAAGATGGTCTTAGGCTAGCGCCCCACAATGAGCAGTTCTTC. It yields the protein CASSQDGLRLAPHNEQFF.

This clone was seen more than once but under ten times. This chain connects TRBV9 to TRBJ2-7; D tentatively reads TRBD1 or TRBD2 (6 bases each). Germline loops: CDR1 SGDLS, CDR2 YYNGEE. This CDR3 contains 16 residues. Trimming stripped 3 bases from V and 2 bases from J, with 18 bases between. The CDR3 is CASSASGAIKPYEQYF. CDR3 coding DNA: TGTGCCAGCAGCGCCTCGGGGGCAATCAAACCCTACGAGCAGTACTTC.